This entry lists 4 T cell receptor beta chains sequenced from one sample in a study of cytotoxic CD8 clonotypes in ibrutinib-treated CLL. This table comes from immunoSEQ multiplex PCR, and its TCRdb copy is limited to in-frame clones, with some not included. The top ten clones hold 11% of a sample with roughly 220,000 clones, 60% to 80% of them seen once. Sample: PBMCs, taken after 12 months of ibrutinib treatment. The source is a human donor with chronic lymphocytic leukemia.

The chain uses TRBV5-1 and TRBJ2-7; the match to TRBD2 covers 7 bases. This CDR3 spans 13 amino acids. V was pared by 5 bases and J by 9 bases, with 11 bases of the junction left unmatched. Germline-derived CDR1 and CDR2 are SGHRS and YFSETQ. The CDR3 sequence is CASSMGGSEGQYF. DNA of the CDR3: TGCGCCAGCAGTATGGGAGGGTCCGAGGGGCAGTACTTC.

The J gene is TRBJ2-3, the V gene TRBV27; no definite D call. This CDR3 is built from 14 residues. Germline values: CDR1 MNHEY, CDR2 SMNVEV (reference sequence). Trimming removed 8 bases from V and 0 bases from J, with 12 bases in between. This chain's CDR3 is CASVGLRSTDTQYF. The CDR3 DNA is TGTGCCAGCGTGGGGTTACGCAGCACAGATACGCAGTATTTT.

This rearrangement joins TRBV4-2 to TRBJ2-7; D remains unclear. The germline V gene has CDR1 LGHNA and CDR2 YNFKEQ. Trimming removed 0 bases at V and 0 bases at J, with 6 bases between. CDR3 length: 14 residues. The CDR3 protein is CASSQDTGSYEQYF. In nucleotides, the CDR3 is TGTGCCAGCAGCCAAGATACGGGCTCCTACGAGCAGTACTTC.

V is TRBV18 and J is TRBJ1-5; D not resolved. The CDR3 sequence is 15 residues long. V lost 4 bases and J lost 1, with 11 bases in between. Germline V gives CDR1 KGHSH, CDR2 LQKENI. CDR3 loop: CASSLRHGSNQPQHF. DNA of the CDR3: TGTGCCAGCTCACTTCGACATGGGAGCAATCAGCCCCAGCATTTT.